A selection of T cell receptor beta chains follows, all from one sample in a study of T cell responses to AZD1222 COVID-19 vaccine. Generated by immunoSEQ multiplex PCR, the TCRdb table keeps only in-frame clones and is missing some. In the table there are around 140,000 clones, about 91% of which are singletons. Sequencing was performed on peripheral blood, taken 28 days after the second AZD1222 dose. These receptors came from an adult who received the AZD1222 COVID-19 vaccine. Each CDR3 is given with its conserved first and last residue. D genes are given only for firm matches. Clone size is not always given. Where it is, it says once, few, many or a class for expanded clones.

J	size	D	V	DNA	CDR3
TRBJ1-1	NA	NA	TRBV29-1	TGCAGCGCTGGAGGGGGGGCTACTGAAGCTTTCTTT	CSAGGGATEAFF
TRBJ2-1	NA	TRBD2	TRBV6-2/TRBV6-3	TGTGCCAGCAGCCGCCAACCCTCACTAGCGGGGTCCTTAAATGAGCAGTTCTTC	CASSRQPSLAGSLNEQFF
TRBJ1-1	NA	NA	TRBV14	TGTGCCAGCAGCCAGGACAGTAATAGACAGAAAGCTTTCTTT	CASSQDSNRQKAFF
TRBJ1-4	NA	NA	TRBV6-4	TGTGCCAGCAGTGATGCAGGACTCACAGGTAATGAAAAACTGTTTTTT	CASSDAGLTGNEKLFF
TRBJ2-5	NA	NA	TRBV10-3	TGTGCCAGCCCCAGGGCGGGGGAGACCCAGTACTTC	CASPRAGETQYF
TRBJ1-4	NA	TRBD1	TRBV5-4	TGTGCCAGCAGCTTCGGGCAGGGGGCGTTCAATAATGAAAAACTGTTTTTT	CASSFGQGAFNNEKLFF
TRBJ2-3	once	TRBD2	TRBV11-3	TGTGCCAGCAGCCCACTAGCGGCCACAGATACGCAGTATTTT	CASSPLAATDTQYF
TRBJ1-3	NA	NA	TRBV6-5	TGTGCCAGCAGTTACGGGCCGGTCGGCACCATATATTTT	CASSYGPVGTIYF
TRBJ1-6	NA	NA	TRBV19	TGTGCCAGTAGTCGTTCCCGGGATCATAATTCACCCCTCCACTTT	CASSRSRDHNSPLHF
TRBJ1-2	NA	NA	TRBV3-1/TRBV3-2	TGTGCCAGCAGCCCCAGGGGCAACTATGGCTACACCTTC	CASSPRGNYGYTF
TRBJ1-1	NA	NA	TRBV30	TGTGCCTGGAGTGGCTTGGGGGTAGGGAACACTGAAGCTTTCTTT	CAWSGLGVGNTEAFF
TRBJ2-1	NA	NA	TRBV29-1	TGCAGCCTACAGGGGGGGGCGTACAATGAGCAGTTCTTC	CSLQGGAYNEQFF
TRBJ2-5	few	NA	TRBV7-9	TGTGCCAGCAGCTTGATGCAAGAGACCCAGTACTTC	CASSLMQETQYF
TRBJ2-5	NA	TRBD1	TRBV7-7	TGTGCTAGCAGCTTAGGACAGGGGTACCAAGAGACCCAGTACTTC	CASSLGQGYQETQYF
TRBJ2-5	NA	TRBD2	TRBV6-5	TGTGCCAGCAAAAATAGCGGGAGTTACGAAGAGACCCAGTACTTC	CASKNSGSYEETQYF
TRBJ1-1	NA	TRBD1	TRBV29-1	TGCAGCGCCCAGGGACAGACCAACACTGAAGCTTTCTTT	CSAQGQTNTEAFF
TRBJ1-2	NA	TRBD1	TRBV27	TGTGCCAGCAGTTCGGCAGGGGGGACCTATGGCTACACCTTC	CASSSAGGTYGYTF
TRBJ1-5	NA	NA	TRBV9	TGTGCCAGCAGCCCTCAGGGATTGGGCAATCAGCCCCAGCATTTT	CASSPQGLGNQPQHF
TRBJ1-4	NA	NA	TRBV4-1	TGCGCCAGCAGCCAAAGGGAAGGCGAAAAACTGTTTTTT	CASSQREGEKLFF
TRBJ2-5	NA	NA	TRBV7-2	TGTGCCAGCAGCTTGGGACGAACACAAGAGACCCAGTACTTC	CASSLGRTQETQYF
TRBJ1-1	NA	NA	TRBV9	TGTGCCAGCAGGCCCTTCACTACAGAGAACACTGAAGCTTTCTTT	CASRPFTTENTEAFF
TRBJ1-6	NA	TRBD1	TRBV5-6	TGTGCCAGCAGCTTGTGGCGGCAGGGGGGTTCCTATAATTCACCCCTCCACTTT	CASSLWRQGGSYNSPLHF
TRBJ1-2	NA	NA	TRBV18	TGTGCCAGCTCACCTCAACGGGAGGTAGCTAACTATGGCTACACCTTC	CASSPQREVANYGYTF
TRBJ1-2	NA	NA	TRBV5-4	TGTGCCAGCAGCTTTCGTTTGGGCAAATCTAACTATGGCTACACCTTC	CASSFRLGKSNYGYTF
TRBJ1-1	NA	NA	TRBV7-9	TGTGCCAGCAGCTTGGGCCAGTTGGGAGGACCGGCTTTCTTT	CASSLGQLGGPAFF
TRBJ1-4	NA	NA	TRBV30	TGTGCCTGGAGTCCCGGTCCTCTCACGGGGGAAAAACTGTTTTTT	CAWSPGPLTGEKLFF
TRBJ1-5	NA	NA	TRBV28	TGTGCCAGCAGTCTGACAGAACAACAGCCCCAGCATTTT	CASSLTEQQPQHF
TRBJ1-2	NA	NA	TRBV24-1	TGTGCCACCAGTGATTTGACAGGGACTAGCTATGGCTACACCTTC	CATSDLTGTSYGYTF
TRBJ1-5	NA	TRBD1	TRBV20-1	TGCAGTGCTAGTGCACCGGGACAGAGCAATCAGCCCCAGCATTTT	CSASAPGQSNQPQHF
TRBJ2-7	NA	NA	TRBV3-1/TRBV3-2	TGTGCCAGCAGCCAAGACCCGACTAGCTCCTACGAGCAGTACTTC	CASSQDPTSSYEQYF
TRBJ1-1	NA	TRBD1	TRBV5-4	TGTGCCAGCAGCTTGGACAGGGGGCTGGGTACTGAAGCTTTCTTT	CASSLDRGLGTEAFF
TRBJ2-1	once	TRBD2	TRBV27	TGTGCCAGCAGTTTACAACTAGCGGGAGTTAATGAGCAGTTCTTC	CASSLQLAGVNEQFF
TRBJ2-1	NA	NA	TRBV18	TGTGCCAGCTCACCACAGGGGACAATAAATGAGCAGTTCTTC	CASSPQGTINEQFF
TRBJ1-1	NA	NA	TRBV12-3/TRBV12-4	TGTGCCAGCAGTGGCCAGATGAACACTGAAGCTTTCTTT	CASSGQMNTEAFF
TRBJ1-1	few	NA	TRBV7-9	TGTGCCAGCAGCTTAGCTAGCACAGTAGATACTGAAGCTTTCTTT	CASSLASTVDTEAFF
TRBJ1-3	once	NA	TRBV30	TGTGTGAGTTCTGGAAACACCATATATTTT	CVSSGNTIYF
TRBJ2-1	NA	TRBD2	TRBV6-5	TGTGCCAGCGCCCTAGCGGGGGGGCTTAATGAGCAGTTCTTC	CASALAGGLNEQFF
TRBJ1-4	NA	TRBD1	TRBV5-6	TGTGCCAGCAGCACTGACAGGGACTTGATAGAAAAACTGTTTTTT	CASSTDRDLIEKLFF
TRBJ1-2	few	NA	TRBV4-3	TGCGCCAGCAGCCAAGATGGGTGGGGCTATGGCTACACCTTC	CASSQDGWGYGYTF
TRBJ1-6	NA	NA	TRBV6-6	TGTGCCAGCAGTTACTCTGGGTATGGCAATTCACCCCTCCACTTT	CASSYSGYGNSPLHF
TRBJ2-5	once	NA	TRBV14	TGTGCCAGCAGCCAGTATTATATAACCGGAGAGACCCAGTACTTC	CASSQYYITGETQYF
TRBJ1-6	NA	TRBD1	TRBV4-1	TGCGCCAGCAGCCAAGTCTCGGGACAGGGGGCTGGGTCACCCCTCCACTTT	CASSQVSGQGAGSPLHF
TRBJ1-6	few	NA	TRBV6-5	TGTGCCAGCAGTTACGGCTATTTTAATTCACCCCTCCACTTT	CASSYGYFNSPLHF
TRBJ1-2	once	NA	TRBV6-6	TGTGCCAGCAGTGCCGGGCAGGGTTATGGCTACACCTTC	CASSAGQGYGYTF
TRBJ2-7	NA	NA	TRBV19	TGTGCCAGTAGTATAGGTAGGACCTACGAGCAGTACTTC	CASSIGRTYEQYF
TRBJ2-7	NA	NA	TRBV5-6	TGTGCCAGCAGCTTGGGGGGTCGCGTCGGCTACGAGCAGTACTTC	CASSLGGRVGYEQYF
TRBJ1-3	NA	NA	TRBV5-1	TGCGCCAGCAGCTTAATGGACCCCGGCTCTGGAAACACCATATATTTT	CASSLMDPGSGNTIYF
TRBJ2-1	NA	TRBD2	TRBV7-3	TGTGCCAGCAGCCCCGGGACTAGTCCCGGGGTGCAGTTCTTC	CASSPGTSPGVQFF
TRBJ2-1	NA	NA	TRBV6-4	TGTGCCAGCAGTGACTCCCCAGAGGGGGGGGGCAATGAGCAGTTCTTC	CASSDSPEGGGNEQFF
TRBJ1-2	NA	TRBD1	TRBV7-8	TGTGCCAGCAGCTTAGGGACAGGGTCTAACTATGGCTACACCTTC	CASSLGTGSNYGYTF
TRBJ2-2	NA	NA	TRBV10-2	TGCGCCAGCAGGGTGGGGGCGAACACCGGGGAGCTGTTTTTT	CASRVGANTGELFF
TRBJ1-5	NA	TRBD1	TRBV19	TGTGCCAGTAGTCAGGGACAGGTGAGCAATCAGCCCCAGCATTTT	CASSQGQVSNQPQHF
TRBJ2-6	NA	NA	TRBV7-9	TGTGCCAGCAGCTTAGCGCTTGGGGTTGGGGCCAACGTCCTGACTTTC	CASSLALGVGANVLTF
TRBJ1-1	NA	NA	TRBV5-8	TGTGCCAGCAGCAGGCTAAACACTGAAGCTTTCTTT	CASSRLNTEAFF
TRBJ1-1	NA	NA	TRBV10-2	TGCGCCAGCAGTGAGTGGGGGACTGGGGCTTTCTTT	CASSEWGTGAFF
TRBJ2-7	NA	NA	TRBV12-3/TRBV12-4	TGTGCCAGCAGTTTAGTACAGTTCGAGCAGTACTTC	CASSLVQFEQYF
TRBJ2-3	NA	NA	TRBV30	TGTGCCTGGAGTGTACAGGCAGGGTTCACAGATACGCAGTATTTT	CAWSVQAGFTDTQYF
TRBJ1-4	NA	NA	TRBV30	TGTGCCTGGAGTGTTGTCGGGGTGCAGGGTAATGAAAAACTGTTTTTT	CAWSVVGVQGNEKLFF
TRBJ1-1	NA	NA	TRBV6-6	TGTGCCAGCAGTCACTCTCGGCAGAACACTGAAGCTTTCTTT	CASSHSRQNTEAFF